This TCR beta chain was recovered during a study of shared T cell receptors in the human thymus. The table came from immunoSEQ multiplex PCR; TCRdb's copy has only in-frame clones and leaves some out. This sample has roughly 700,000 clones, with roughly 88% found just once. Germline loops: CDR1 SQVTM, CDR2 ANQGSEA. The J segment lost 1 base and the V segment lost 6 bases, leaving 6 bases of the junction unmatched. This CDR3 spans 14 amino acids. In addition, the sample was reused for a study of human thymus T cells. Per that study: Donors consisted of healthy Finnish infants (having corrective surgery for congenital heart defects). Thymic tissue was derived from resections collected during corrective heart surgery. V and J gene usage appeared biased in thymic and blood repertoires. Thymic repertoires overlap heavily among unrelated individuals, related research has reported.

Sequenced material: thymocytes. The V gene is TRBV29-1, the J gene TRBJ1-2, with 9 bases lining up with TRBD1. This sequence originates from a boy under two years old with a congenital heart defect. CDR3 sequence (DNA): TGCAGCGTGGGGGGACAGGGAAGTAACTATGGCTACACCTTC. It translates to CSVGGQGSNYGYTF. Supplemented by reference TRBV29-1 and TRBJ1-2, the full variable domain reads SAVISQKPSRDICQRGTSLTIQCQVDSQVTMMFWYRQQPGQSLTLIATANQGSEATYESGFVIDKFPISRPNLTFSTLTVSNMSPEDSSIYLCSVGGQGSNYGYTFGSGTRLTVV.